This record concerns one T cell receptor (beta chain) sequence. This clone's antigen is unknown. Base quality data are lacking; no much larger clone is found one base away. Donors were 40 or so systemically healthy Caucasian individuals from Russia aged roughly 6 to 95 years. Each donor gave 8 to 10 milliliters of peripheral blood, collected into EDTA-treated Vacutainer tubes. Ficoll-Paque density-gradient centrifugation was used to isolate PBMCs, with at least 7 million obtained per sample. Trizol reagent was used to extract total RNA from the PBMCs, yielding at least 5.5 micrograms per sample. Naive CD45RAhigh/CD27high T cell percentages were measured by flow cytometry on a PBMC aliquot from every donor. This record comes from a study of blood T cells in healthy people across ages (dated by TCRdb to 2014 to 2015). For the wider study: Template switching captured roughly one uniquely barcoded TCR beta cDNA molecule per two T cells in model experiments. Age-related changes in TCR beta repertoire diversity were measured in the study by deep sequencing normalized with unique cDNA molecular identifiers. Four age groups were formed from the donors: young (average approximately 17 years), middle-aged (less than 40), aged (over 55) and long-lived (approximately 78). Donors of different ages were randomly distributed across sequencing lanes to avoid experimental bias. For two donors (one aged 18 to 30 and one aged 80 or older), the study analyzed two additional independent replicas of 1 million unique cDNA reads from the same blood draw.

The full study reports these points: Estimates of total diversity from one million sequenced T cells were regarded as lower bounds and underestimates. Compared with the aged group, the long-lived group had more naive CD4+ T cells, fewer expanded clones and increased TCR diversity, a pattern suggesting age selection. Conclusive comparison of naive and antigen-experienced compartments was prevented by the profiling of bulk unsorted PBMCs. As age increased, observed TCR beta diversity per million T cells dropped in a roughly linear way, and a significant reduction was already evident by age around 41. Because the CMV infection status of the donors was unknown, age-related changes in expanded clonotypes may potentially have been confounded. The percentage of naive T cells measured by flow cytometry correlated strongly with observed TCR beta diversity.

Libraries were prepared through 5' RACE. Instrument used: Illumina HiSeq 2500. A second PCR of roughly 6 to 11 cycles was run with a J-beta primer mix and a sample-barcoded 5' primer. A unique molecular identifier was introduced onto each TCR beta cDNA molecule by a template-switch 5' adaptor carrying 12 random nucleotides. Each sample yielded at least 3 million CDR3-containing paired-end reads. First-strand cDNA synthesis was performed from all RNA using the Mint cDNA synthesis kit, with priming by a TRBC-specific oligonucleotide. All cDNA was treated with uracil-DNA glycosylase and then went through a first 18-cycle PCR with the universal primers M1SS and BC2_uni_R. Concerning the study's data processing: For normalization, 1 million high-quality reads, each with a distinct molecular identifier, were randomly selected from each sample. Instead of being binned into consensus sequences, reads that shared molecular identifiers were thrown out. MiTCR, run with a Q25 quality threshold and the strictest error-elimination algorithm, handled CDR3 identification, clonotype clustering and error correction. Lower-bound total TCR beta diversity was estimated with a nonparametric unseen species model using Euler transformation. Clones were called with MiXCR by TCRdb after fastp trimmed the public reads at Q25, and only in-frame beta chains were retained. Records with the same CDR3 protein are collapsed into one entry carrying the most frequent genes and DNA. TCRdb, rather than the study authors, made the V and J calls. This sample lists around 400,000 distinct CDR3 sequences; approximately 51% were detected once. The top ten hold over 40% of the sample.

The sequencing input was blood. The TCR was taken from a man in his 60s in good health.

Here the CDR3 is given as CASSLDGAGSYGYTF. The nucleotides read TGTGCCAGCAGCTTAGATGGTGCAGGGTCCTATGGCTACACCTTC. In this chain, TRBV7-2 is recombined with TRBJ1-2; TRBD1 is a possible D gene, resting on 5 matching bases. Trimming costs V 1 base and J 4 bases, and their ends lie 13 bases apart. From the cysteine through the phenylalanine, the CDR3 covers 15 amino acids. Of all the DNA, just the CDR3 is kept, 45 bases in frame from base 1. The germline V gene supplies CDR1 SGHTA and CDR2 FQGNSA.